The 5 T cell receptor beta chains below all came from one sample that was sequenced in a study of blood T cell repertoires in COVID-19 (dated by TCRdb to about 2020). Libraries were made using the immunoSEQ multiplex PCR assay. TCRdb took this table from immuneACCESS and kept in-frame rearrangements with V and J called. Such tables lack part of the clones; where checked against another copy, unresolved V genes explain under half of the gap, and the rest is unexplained. The sample includes 240,000 or so clones, with 70% to 90% observed a single time. The top ten clones comprise just under 0.8% of the sample. Material for sequencing was peripheral blood. These receptor sequences come from a woman under 40 with acute or convalescent COVID-19.

In its sample, this clone was seen once. The V and J genes are TRBV19 and TRBJ2-4, with unresolved D. Between the trimmed V and J ends, which lost 2 bases and 0 bases, there was a span of 17 bases. The CDR3 is made up of 18 amino acids. The germline CDR1 and CDR2 sequences are LNHDA and SQIVND (reference sequence). This CDR3 is CASSIIPAGVLAKNIQYF. In DNA form, the CDR3 reads TGTGCCAGTAGTATAATTCCCGCAGGCGTTCTAGCCAAAAACATTCAGTACTTC.

The CDR3 sequence is CASSSRTSGREDTQYF. CDR3 DNA: TGTGCCAGCAGTTCCAGGACTAGCGGGAGGGAAGATACGCAGTATTTT. The chain has TRBV6-2 or TRBV6-3 and TRBJ2-3; TRBD2 matches at 15 bases. The CDR3 contains 16 residues. Unmatched junction bases numbered 4, after V lost 4 bases and J lost 5 bases. Germline CDR1 reads MNHEY; CDR2 reads SVGEGT.

V is TRBV5-1 and J is TRBJ2-2, with 11 bases fitting TRBD2. CDR1 and CDR2 from the germline V gene are SGHRS and YFSETQ. This CDR3 is 16 amino acids long. J was trimmed by 5 bases and V by 0 bases; bases with no gene match: 3. The CDR3 reads CASSLERLAGTGELFF. CDR3 DNA sequence: TGCGCCAGCAGCTTGGAGAGACTAGCGGGGACCGGGGAGCTGTTTTTT. Combining the CDR3 with reference TRBV5-1 and TRBJ2-2 gives the whole variable domain KAGVTQTPRYLIKTRGQQVTLSCSPISGHRSVSWYQQTPGQGLQFLFEYFSETQRNKGNFPGRFSGRQFSNSRSEMNVSTLELGDSALYLCASSLERLAGTGELFFGEGSRLTVL.

This chain uses TRBV19 with TRBJ2-5, with D possibly TRBD2 on 6 matching bases. Between the trimmed V and J ends, which lost 3 bases and 0 bases, there was a span of 11 bases. This CDR3 is built from 15 residues. Germline CDR1 LNHDA, CDR2 SQIVND (reference sequence). CDR3 residues: CASSILAGNQETQYF. The CDR3 DNA is TGTGCCAGTAGTATTTTGGCGGGGAACCAAGAGACCCAGTACTTC.

The chain links TRBV18 to TRBJ2-1, with 10 nucleotides matching TRBD2. CDR3 length: 16 residues. The trim removed 3 bases at V and 7 bases at J, leaving 9 bases unmatched. Germline V gene sequence: CDR1 KGHSH, CDR2 LQKENI. As DNA, the CDR3 is TGTGCCAGCTCACCGGGGGTGGCTAGCGGGAGTAATGAGCAGTTCTTC. Amino acids: CASSPGVASGSNEQFF.